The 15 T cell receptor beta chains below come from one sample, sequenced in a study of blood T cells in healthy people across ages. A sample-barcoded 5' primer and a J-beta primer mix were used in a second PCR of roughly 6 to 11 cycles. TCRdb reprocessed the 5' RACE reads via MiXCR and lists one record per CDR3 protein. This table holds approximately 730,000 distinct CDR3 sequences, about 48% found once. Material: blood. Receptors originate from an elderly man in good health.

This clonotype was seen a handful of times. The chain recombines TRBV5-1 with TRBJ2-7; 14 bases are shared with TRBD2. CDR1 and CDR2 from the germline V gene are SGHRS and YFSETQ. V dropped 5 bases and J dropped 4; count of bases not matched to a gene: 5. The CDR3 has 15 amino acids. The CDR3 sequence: CASRAGTSGSYEQYF. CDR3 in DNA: TGCGCCAGCAGGGCCGGGACTAGCGGGAGTTACGAGCAGTACTTC.

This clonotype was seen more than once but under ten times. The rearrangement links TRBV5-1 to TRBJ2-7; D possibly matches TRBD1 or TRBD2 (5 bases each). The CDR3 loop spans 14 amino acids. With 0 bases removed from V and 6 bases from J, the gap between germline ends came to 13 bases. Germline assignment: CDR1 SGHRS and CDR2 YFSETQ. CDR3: CASSLVGERGEQYF. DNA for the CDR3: TGCGCCAGCAGCTTGGTGGGGGAAAGGGGCGAGCAGTACTTC.

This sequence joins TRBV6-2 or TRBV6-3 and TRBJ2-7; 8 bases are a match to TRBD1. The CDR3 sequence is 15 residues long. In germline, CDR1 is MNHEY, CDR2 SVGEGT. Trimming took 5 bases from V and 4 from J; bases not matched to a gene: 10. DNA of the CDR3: TGTGCCAGCAGTCTGTCAGGGGGCTTAGAGTACGAGCAGTACTTC. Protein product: CASSLSGGLEYEQYF.

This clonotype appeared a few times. This CDR3 is CASEKGGQILTYEQYF. CDR3 nucleotide sequence: TGTGCCAGTGAAAAGGGAGGACAAATCCTAACCTACGAGCAGTACTTC. The V call is TRBV6-1, the J call TRBJ2-7, with D perhaps TRBD2 (6 bases). CDR1 is MNHNS and CDR2 is SASEGT in the germline V gene. V gave up 9 bases and J gave up 2 bases, with 23 bases separating them. The CDR3 totals 16 residues.

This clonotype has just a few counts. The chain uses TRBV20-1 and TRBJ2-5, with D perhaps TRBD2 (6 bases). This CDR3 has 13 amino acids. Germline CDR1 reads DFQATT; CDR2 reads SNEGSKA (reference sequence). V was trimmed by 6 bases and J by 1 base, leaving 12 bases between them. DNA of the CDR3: TGCAGTGCCCCGAGGCGGGGCCAAGAGACCCAGTACTTC. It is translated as CSAPRRGQETQYF.

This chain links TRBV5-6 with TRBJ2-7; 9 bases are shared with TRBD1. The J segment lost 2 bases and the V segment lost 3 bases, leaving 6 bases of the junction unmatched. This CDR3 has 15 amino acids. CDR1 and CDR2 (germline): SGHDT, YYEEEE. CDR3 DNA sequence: TGTGCCAGCAGCTCGACCCGGGACAGGGCCTACGAGCAGTACTTC. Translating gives CASSSTRDRAYEQYF.

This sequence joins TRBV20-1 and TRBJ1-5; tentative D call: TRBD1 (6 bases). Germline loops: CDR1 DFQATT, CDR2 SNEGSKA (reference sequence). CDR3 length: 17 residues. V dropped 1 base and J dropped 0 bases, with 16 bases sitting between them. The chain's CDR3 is CSARVKGGTHSNQPQHF. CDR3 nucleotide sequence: TGCAGTGCTAGAGTGAAGGGGGGAACCCATAGCAATCAGCCCCAGCATTTT.

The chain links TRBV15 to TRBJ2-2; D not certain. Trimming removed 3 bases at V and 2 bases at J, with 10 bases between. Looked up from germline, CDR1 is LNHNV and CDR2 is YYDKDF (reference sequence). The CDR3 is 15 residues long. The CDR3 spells CATSSPKLNTGELFF. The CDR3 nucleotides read TGTGCCACCAGCAGTCCTAAACTAAACACCGGGGAGCTGTTTTTT.

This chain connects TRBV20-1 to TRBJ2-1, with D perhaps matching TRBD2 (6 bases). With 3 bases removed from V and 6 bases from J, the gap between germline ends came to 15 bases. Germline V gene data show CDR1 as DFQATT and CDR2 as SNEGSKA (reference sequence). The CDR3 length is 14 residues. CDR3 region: CSASYGSKSNEQFF. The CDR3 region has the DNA TGCAGTGCTAGTTACGGGAGCAAGAGCAATGAGCAGTTCTTC.

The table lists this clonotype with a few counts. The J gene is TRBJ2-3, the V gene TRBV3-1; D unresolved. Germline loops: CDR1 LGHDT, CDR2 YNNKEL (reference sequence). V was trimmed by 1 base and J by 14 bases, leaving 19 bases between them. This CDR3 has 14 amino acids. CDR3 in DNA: TGTGCCAGCAGCCAAGCAGCAGCGCACAGATACGCGTATTTT. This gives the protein CASSQAAAHRYAYF.

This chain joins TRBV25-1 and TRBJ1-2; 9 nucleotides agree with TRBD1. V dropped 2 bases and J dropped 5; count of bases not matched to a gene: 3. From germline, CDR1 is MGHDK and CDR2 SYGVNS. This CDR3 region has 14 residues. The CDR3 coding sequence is TGTGCCAGCAGTGAACCCGGGACAGGGTATGGCTACACCTTC. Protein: CASSEPGTGYGYTF.

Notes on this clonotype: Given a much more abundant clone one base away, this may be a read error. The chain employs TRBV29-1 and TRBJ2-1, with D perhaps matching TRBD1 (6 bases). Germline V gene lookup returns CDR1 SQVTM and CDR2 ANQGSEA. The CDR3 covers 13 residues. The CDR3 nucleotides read TGCGGCGTTAGGGGGAGTGCCTACAATGAGCAGTTCTTC. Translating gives CGVRGSAYNEQFF.

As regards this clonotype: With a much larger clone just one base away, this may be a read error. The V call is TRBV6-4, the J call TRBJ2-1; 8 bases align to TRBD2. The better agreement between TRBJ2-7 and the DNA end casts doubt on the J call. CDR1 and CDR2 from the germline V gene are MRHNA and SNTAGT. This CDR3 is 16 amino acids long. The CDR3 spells CASSDSSGSSYNEQYF. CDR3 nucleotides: TGTGCCAGCAGTGACTCCAGCGGGAGCTCCTACAATGAGCAGTACTTC.

The CDR3 loop reads CASGTSLYEQYF. Here the CDR3 DNA reads TGTGCCAGCGGGACTTCTCTCTACGAGCAGTACTTC. This chain joins TRBV19 and TRBJ2-7; perhaps TRBD2 as D (6 bases). V lost 9 bases to trimming and J lost 3 bases, with 12 bases between them. Germline V gene lookup returns CDR1 LNHDA and CDR2 SQIVND (reference sequence). The CDR3 contains 12 residues.

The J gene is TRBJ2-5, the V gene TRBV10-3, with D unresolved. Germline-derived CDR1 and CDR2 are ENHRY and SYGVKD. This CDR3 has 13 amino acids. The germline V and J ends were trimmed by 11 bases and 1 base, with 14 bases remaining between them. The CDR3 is CASTPRAQETQYF. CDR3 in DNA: TGTGCCTCCACGCCAAGGGCCCAAGAGACCCAGTACTTC.